This T cell receptor beta chain is from a study of regulatory T cells in long-lasting Graves disease. The sample's time point: persistent/refractory GD, antithyroid drugs over 5 years with positive TRAb. After RNA was extracted from PBMCs, the TCR library was made from it. Graves' disease was diagnosed by American Thyroid Association guidelines. Patients of an endocrinology department in Xi'an, China, were included. Germline values: CDR1 SGHAT, CDR2 FQNNGV. Trimming removed 5 bases from V and 5 bases from J, with 18 bases in between. The CDR3 is 15 amino acids. Notes on this clonotype: A single base separates this from a much larger clone, so it may be a read error.

Arm-PCR of CDR3 regions and iRepertoire HTBI primers were used to build TCR beta libraries. One entry per CDR3 protein results from TCRdb running MiXCR on the multiplex PCR reads. The sample consists of some 340,000 distinct CDR3 sequences, less than 30% of them appearing once. The chain combines TRBV11-2 with TRBJ1-1; perhaps TRBD1 as D (5 bases). This TCR derives from a woman aged 40 to 49 with Graves disease. The sample here was peripheral blood mononuclear cells (PBMCs), taken when the disease was refractory, from a patient treated with antithyroid drugs. CDR3 DNA: TGTGCCAGCAGCCAACTTTCCGCGGAGGGGACTGAAGCTTTCTTT. Translating it yields CASSQLSAEGTEAFF.